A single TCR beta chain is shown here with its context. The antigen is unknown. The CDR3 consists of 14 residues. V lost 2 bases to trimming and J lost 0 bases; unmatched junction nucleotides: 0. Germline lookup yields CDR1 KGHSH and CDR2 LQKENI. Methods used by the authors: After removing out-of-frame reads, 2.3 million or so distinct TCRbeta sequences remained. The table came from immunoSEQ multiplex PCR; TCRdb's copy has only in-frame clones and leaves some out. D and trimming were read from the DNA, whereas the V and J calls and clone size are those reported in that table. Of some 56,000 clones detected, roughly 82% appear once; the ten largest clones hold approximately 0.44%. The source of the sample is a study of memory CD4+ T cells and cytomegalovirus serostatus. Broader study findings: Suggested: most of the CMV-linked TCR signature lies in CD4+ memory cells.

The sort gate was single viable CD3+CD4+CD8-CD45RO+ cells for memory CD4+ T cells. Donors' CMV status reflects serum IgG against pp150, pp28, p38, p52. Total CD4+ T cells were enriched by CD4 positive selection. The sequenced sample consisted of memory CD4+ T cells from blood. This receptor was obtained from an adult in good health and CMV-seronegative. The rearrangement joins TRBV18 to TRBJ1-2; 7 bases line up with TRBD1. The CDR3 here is CASSPGTANYGYTF. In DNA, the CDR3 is TGTGCCAGCTCACCAGGGACAGCTAACTATGGCTACACCTTC.